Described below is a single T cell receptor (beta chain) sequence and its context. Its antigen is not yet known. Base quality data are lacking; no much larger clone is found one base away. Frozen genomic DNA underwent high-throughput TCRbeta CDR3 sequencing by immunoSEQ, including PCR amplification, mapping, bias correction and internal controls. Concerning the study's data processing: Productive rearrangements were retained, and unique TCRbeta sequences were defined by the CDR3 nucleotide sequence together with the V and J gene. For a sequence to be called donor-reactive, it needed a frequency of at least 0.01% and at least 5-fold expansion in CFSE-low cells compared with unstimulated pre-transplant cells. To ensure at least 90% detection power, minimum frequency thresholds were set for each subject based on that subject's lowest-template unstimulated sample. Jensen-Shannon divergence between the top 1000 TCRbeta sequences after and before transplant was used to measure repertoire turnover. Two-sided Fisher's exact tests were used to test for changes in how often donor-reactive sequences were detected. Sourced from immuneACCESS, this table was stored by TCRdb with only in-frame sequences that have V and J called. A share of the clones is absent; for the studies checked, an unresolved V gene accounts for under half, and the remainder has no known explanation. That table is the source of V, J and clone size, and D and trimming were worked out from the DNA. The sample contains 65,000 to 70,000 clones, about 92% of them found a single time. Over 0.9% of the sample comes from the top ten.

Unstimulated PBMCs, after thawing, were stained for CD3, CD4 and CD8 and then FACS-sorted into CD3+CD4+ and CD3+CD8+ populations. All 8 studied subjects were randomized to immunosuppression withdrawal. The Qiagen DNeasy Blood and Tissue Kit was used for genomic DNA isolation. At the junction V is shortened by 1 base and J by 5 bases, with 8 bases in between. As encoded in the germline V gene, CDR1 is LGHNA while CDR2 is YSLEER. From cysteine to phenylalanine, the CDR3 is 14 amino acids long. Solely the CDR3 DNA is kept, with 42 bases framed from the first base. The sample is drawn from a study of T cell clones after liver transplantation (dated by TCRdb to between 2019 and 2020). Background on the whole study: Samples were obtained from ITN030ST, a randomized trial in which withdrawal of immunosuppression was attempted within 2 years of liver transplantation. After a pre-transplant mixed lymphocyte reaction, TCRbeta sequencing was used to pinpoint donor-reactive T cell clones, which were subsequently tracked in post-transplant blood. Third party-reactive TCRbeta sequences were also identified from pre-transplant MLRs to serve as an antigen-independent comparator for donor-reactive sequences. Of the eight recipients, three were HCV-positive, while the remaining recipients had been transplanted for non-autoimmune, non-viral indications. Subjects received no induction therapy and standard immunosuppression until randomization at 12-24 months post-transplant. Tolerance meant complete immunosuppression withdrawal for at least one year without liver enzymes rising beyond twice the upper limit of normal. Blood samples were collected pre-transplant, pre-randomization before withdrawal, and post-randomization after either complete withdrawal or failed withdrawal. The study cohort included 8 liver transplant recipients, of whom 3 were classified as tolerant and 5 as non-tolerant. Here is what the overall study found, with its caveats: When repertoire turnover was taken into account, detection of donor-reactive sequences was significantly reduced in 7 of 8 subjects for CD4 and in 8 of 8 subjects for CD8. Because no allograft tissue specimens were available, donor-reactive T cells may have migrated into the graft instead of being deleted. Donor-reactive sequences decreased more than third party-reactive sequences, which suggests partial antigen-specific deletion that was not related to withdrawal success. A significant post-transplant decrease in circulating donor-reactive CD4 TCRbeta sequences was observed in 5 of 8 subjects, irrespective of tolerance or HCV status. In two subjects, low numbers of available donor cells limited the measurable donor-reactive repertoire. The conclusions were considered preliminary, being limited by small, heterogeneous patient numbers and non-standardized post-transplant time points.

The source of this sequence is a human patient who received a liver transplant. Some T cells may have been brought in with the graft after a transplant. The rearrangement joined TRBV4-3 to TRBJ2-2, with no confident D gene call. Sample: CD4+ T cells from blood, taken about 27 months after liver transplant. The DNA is TGCGCCAGCAGCCAAGGGGCTAGTACCGGGGAGCTGTTTTTT. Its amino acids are CASSQGASTGELFF.